Listed below are T cell receptor beta chains from one sample, sequenced in a study of high-grade serous ovarian cancer treatment subgroups. The protocol was immunoSEQ multiplex PCR, while the TCRdb copy is restricted to in-frame clones and leaves out a portion. Of 2,500 to 3,000 clones listed, around 70% are singletons. The sequencing input was tumor tissue. Receptor source: a human donor with high-grade serous ovarian cancer. Each CDR3 is given with its conserved first and last residue. D genes are given only for firm matches. Clone size is not always given. Where it is, it says once, few, many or a class for expanded clones.

v_gene,abundance,d_gene,j_gene,CDR3nt,CDR3aa
TRBV6-1,-,-,TRBJ1-2,TGTGCCAGCGAGTACTACTATGGCTACACCTTC,CASEYYYGYTF
TRBV6-5,-,TRBD2,TRBJ2-7,TGTGCCAGCAGTACCTTAGCGGGCCGTTCCTACGAGCAGTACTTC,CASSTLAGRSYEQYF
TRBV5-1,-,-,TRBJ2-2,TGCGCCAGCAGTAACCGAACAAACACCGGGGAGCTGTTTTTT,CASSNRTNTGELFF
TRBV5-1,-,-,TRBJ1-1,TGCGCCAGCAGCTTGGGAGGGTTGAACACTGAAGCTTTCTTT,CASSLGGLNTEAFF
TRBV6-1,-,TRBD1,TRBJ2-5,TGTGCCACCCGGGACAGCCAGAAGACCCAGTACTTC,CATRDSQKTQYF
TRBV6-6,-,-,TRBJ1-2,TGTGCCAGCAGTCCCCGGGATGGCTACACCTTC,CASSPRDGYTF
TRBV9,once,TRBD2,TRBJ2-5,TGTGCCAGCAGTTCATTTGGGGGGGGCCAAGAGACCCAGTACTTC,CASSSFGGGQETQYF
TRBV5-1,-,-,TRBJ2-3,TGCGCCAGCAGCGCCTGGGAATCGGGCACAGATACGCAGTATTTT,CASSAWESGTDTQYF
TRBV6-5,-,-,TRBJ2-7,TGTGCCAGCAGGCGGGACATAAGGTACGAGCAGTACTTC,CASRRDIRYEQYF
TRBV7-2,large,-,TRBJ2-7,TGTGCCAGCAGCCCGAACCGGGCGCATCCCCCTCGGGAGCAGTACTTC,CASSPNRAHPPREQYF
TRBV6-6,-,-,TRBJ2-5,TGTGCCAGCAAGGAGGGCGGGAAACAAGAGACCCAGTACTTC,CASKEGGKQETQYF
TRBV7-2,-,-,TRBJ2-5,TGTGCCAGCAGCTCTCAACTGGCTGGAGAGACCCAGTACTTC,CASSSQLAGETQYF
TRBV2,few,TRBD2,TRBJ2-1,TGTGCCAGCAGTATGGCGGGGGGTCCGGACAATGAGCAGTTCTTC,CASSMAGGPDNEQFF
TRBV7-2,-,TRBD1,TRBJ2-5,TGTGCCAGCAGCTTGGGACAGCAAGAGACCCAGTACTTC,CASSLGQQETQYF
TRBV11-2,-,-,TRBJ1-1,TGTGCCAGCAGCTTAGTTCGGAACACTGAAGCTTTCTTT,CASSLVRNTEAFF
TRBV5-8,-,-,TRBJ2-5,TGTGCCAGCAGCTTGATGCAAGGGACGGAGACCCAGTACTTC,CASSLMQGTETQYF
TRBV11-1,-,-,TRBJ2-7,TGTGCCAGCAGCCTATACGTCAGCGAGCAGTACTTC,CASSLYVSEQYF